What follows is one T cell receptor beta chain and its context. TCRdb's copy holds only in-frame clones and misses some; the assay was immunoSEQ multiplex PCR. The table lists around 250,000 clones, around nine tenths of them singletons. This sample is drawn from a study of Ad26.COV2.S vaccination and SARS-CoV-2 variants. The treatment was: 15 to 20 received Ad26.COV2.S at low or high dose, single or two shots; 5 received placebo; per-sample allocation not given. The study sampled participants on day 63 after the first vaccine or placebo injection. The material was peripheral blood, obtained in a trial of Ad26.COV2.S vaccine versus placebo. This clonotype was sampled from a person between 18 and 59 years old who received the Ad26.COV2.S COVID-19 vaccine or a placebo.

The CDR3 loop reads CASSIVGNTDTQYF. The CDR3 bases are TGTGCCAGTAGTATCGTAGGCAACACAGATACGCAGTATTTT. This rearrangement joins TRBV19 to TRBJ2-3; no clear D gene. Germline-derived CDR1 and CDR2 are LNHDA and SQIVND (reference sequence). The CDR3 has 14 residues. The ends were cut back, 3 bases at V and 2 bases at J, with 9 bases in the middle. Drawing the rest from reference TRBV19 and TRBJ2-3, the complete variable domain is DGGITQSPKYLFRKEGQNVTLSCEQNLNHDAMYWYRQDPGQGLRLIYYSQIVNDFQKGDIAEGYSVSREKKESFPLTVTSAQKNPTAFYLCASSIVGNTDTQYFGPGTRLTVL.